The 29 T cell receptor beta chains listed next were all sequenced from one sample in a study of Ad26.COV2.S vaccination and SARS-CoV-2 variants. This table comes from immunoSEQ multiplex PCR, and its TCRdb copy is limited to in-frame clones, with some not included. The repertoire holds just over 350,000 clones, with about 92% as singletons. Specimen: peripheral blood, collected after recovery from COVID-19. These receptors were collected from a human donor who had recovered from COVID-19.

This clone was counted a single time. J is TRBJ2-6 and V is TRBV5-6, with D possibly TRBD2 on 6 matching bases. The CDR3 runs 18 residues. Trimming removed 5 bases from V and 0 bases from J, with 18 bases in between. The germline V gene has CDR1 SGHDT and CDR2 YYEEEE. The CDR3 DNA reads as TGTGCCAGCAGTCTTAGGACTATTGCTAACTCTGGGGCCAACGTCCTGACTTTC. Protein sequence: CASSLRTIANSGANVLTF.

This clone was seen a few times. The chain couples TRBV19 to TRBJ1-6, with D possibly matching TRBD1 (5 bases). Germline V CDR1 and CDR2: LNHDA, SQIVND (reference sequence). This CDR3 has 13 amino acids. The ends were cut back, 8 bases at V and 8 bases at J, with 13 bases in the middle. CDR3 protein: CASGGQGDSPLHF. Here the CDR3 DNA reads TGTGCCAGTGGTGGACAAGGCGATTCACCCCTCCACTTT.

The rearrangement links TRBV29-1 to TRBJ2-1; TRBD2 might be the D (7 bases). Per germline, CDR1 SQVTM and CDR2 ANQGSEA. This CDR3 region has 14 residues. V was pared by 2 bases and J by 7 bases, with 15 bases between. The CDR3 loop is CSVEKAGTINEQFF. In DNA, the CDR3 is TGCAGCGTTGAAAAAGCGGGGACAATTAATGAGCAGTTCTTC.

The chain is built from TRBV7-2 and TRBJ2-7; 10 positions agree with TRBD1. Losses at the gene ends were 5 bases for V and 2 bases for J; bases not matched to a gene: 6. There are 15 residues in the CDR3. The germline CDR1 and CDR2 sequences are SGHTA and FQGNSA. The CDR3 loop reads CASSQRGTGAYEQYF. Here the CDR3 DNA reads TGTGCCAGCAGCCAAAGGGGGACAGGGGCCTACGAGCAGTACTTC.

The V and J genes are TRBV27 and TRBJ1-4, with D possibly being TRBD1 (6 bases). The CDR3 sequence is 14 residues long. The V gene lost 7 bases and the J gene lost 4 bases, with 13 bases spanning the gap. Germline-derived CDR1 and CDR2 are MNHEY and SMNVEV (reference sequence). The DNA of the CDR3 is TGTGCCAGCACAAAGACAGGCCATAATGAAAAACTGTTTTTT. It codes for CASTKTGHNEKLFF. Complete variable domain (other parts from reference TRBV27 and TRBJ1-4): EAQVTQNPRYLITVTGKKLTVTCSQNMNHEYMSWYRQDPGLGLRQIYYSMNVEVTDKGDVPEGYKVSRKEKRNFPLILESPSPNQTSLYFCASTKTGHNEKLFFGSGTQLSVL.

The chain couples TRBV6-1 to TRBJ2-7; 12 bases align to TRBD1. CDR1 and CDR2 (germline): MNHNS, SASEGT. CDR3 length equals 17 residues. The ends lost 2 bases at V and 4 bases at J; junction bases unmatched: 9. Written as DNA, the CDR3 is TGTGCCAGCAGTGAACTTGTCGCGGGACAGGGGGCATACGAGCAGTACTTC. It specifies CASSELVAGQGAYEQYF.

This chain links TRBV7-6 with TRBJ2-3, with TRBD2 matching over 8 bases. The V segment lost 2 bases and the J segment 6 bases; nucleotides outside the gene matches: 10. This CDR3 is 16 amino acids long. The germline gives CDR1 SGHVS, CDR2 FNYEAQ. CDR3 loop: CASSLPGGGFLDTQYF. Written as DNA, the CDR3 is TGTGCCAGCAGCTTACCTGGCGGGGGGTTTTTGGATACGCAGTATTTT.

The rearrangement joins TRBV7-2 to TRBJ2-3, with TRBD2 identical over 9 bases. The CDR3 loop spans 16 amino acids. CDR1 SGHTA and CDR2 FQGNSA come from the germline V gene. V dropped 0 bases and J dropped 8; count of bases not matched to a gene: 9. Here the CDR3 reads CASSLAPSGAGGTQYF. CDR3 DNA sequence: TGTGCCAGCAGCTTAGCGCCTAGCGGGGCGGGGGGTACGCAGTATTTT.

This rearrangement joins TRBV19 to TRBJ2-5; no firm D call. Trimming took 6 bases from V and 4 from J, leaving 6 bases between them. Germline lookup yields CDR1 LNHDA and CDR2 SQIVND (reference sequence). The CDR3 has 11 amino acids. The CDR3 protein is CASSFGETQYF. The CDR3 bases are TGTGCCAGTAGCTTCGGAGAGACCCAGTACTTC. The full variable domain, rest sourced from reference TRBV19 and TRBJ2-5, is DGGITQSPKYLFRKEGQNVTLSCEQNLNHDAMYWYRQDPGQGLRLIYYSQIVNDFQKGDIAEGYSVSREKKESFPLTVTSAQKNPTAFYLCASSFGETQYFGPGTRLLVL.

This chain joins TRBV5-1 and TRBJ2-1; perhaps TRBD2 as D (6 bases). Looked up from germline, CDR1 is SGHRS and CDR2 is YFSETQ. The CDR3 is made up of 18 amino acids. V lost 0 bases and J 1 base, leaving 17 bases between the germline ends. CDR3 loop: CASSLGLSRGKSYNEQFF. The DNA of the CDR3 is TGCGCCAGCAGCTTGGGCCTTAGTCGGGGGAAGTCCTACAATGAGCAGTTCTTC.

The chain has TRBV15 and TRBJ1-1; no clear D. Trimming cost V 0 bases and J 6 bases, with 11 bases left between them. The CDR3 is made up of 14 amino acids. Germline V CDR1 and CDR2: LNHNV, YYDKDF (reference sequence). The CDR3 reads CATSREDLGAEAFF. The DNA of the CDR3 is TGTGCCACCAGCAGAGAAGACCTCGGGGCTGAAGCTTTCTTT.

A note on this clone: The sample holds other DNA sequences that translate to the same CDR3. The gene calls are TRBV9 and TRBJ2-1; D remains ambiguous. The CDR3 is 13 amino acids. The V end lost 1 base, the J end lost 3 bases, and 5 bases lay between the germline ends. CDR1 is SGDLS and CDR2 is YYNGEE in the germline V gene. This CDR3 reads CASSVQVYNEQFF. The CDR3 region has the DNA TGTGCCAGCAGCGTACAGGTCTACAATGAGCAGTTCTTC.

The chain has TRBV12-3 or TRBV12-4 and TRBJ1-1; no clear D gene. The CDR3 spans 12 residues. V dropped 10 bases and J dropped 3 bases, with 12 bases sitting between them. The CDR3 spells CATRYGDTEAFF. The CDR3 coding sequence is TGTGCCACCCGTTATGGGGACACTGAAGCTTTCTTT.

V gene TRBV6-6 combines with J gene TRBJ2-3; D gene unclear. Germline V gives CDR1 MNHNY, CDR2 SVGAGI (reference sequence). Trimming took 7 bases from V and 2 from J, leaving 4 bases between them. The CDR3 is 11 amino acids. CDR3 amino acids: CASTYTDTQYF. In DNA form, the CDR3 reads TGTGCCAGCACCTACACAGATACGCAGTATTTT.

This chain joins TRBV5-6 and TRBJ2-3; 9 positions agree with TRBD1. The ends lost 4 bases at V and 3 bases at J; junction bases unmatched: 9. Germline V CDR1 and CDR2: SGHDT, YYEEEE. This CDR3 region has 16 residues. The CDR3 DNA follows: TGTGCCAGCAGCCGTTTGGGGACAGGGAAGACAGATACGCAGTATTTT. It specifies CASSRLGTGKTDTQYF.

This chain links TRBV7-2 with TRBJ1-1; D not certain. The CDR3 totals 14 residues. Germline V gene lookup returns CDR1 SGHTA and CDR2 FQGNSA. The V end was cut by 0 bases, the J end by 6 bases, with 11 bases between. The CDR3 sequence is CASSLAFTEPEAFF. In DNA, the CDR3 is TGTGCCAGCAGCTTAGCGTTCACAGAGCCTGAAGCTTTCTTT.

The chain recombines TRBV7-8 with TRBJ2-7, with D perhaps given as TRBD1 or TRBD2 (6 bases each). This CDR3 contains 15 residues. V was pared by 6 bases and J by 2 bases, with 17 bases between. From germline, CDR1 is SGHVS and CDR2 FQNEAQ. DNA for the CDR3: TGTGCCAGCAGGATCGGGGGCCAAATCCCCTACGAGCAGTACTTC. It is translated as CASRIGGQIPYEQYF.

The chain links TRBV18 to TRBJ2-5; possibly TRBD1 for D (5 bases). The CDR3 is 13 amino acids. V was shortened by 5 bases and J by 9 bases, with 16 bases between the two germline ends. Germline assignment: CDR1 KGHSH and CDR2 LQKENI. In DNA form, the CDR3 reads TGTGCCAGCTCAGGGGCAGAAATGTCTGCCCAGTACTTC. This encodes CASSGAEMSAQYF.

The chain uses TRBV4-1 and TRBJ1-3; D is perhaps TRBD1 (5 bases). V dropped 5 bases and J dropped 2 bases, with 13 bases sitting between them. Germline V gives CDR1 MGHRA, CDR2 YSYEKL. The CDR3 consists of 15 residues. CDR3 in amino acids: CASSLGTPAGNTIYF. For the CDR3, the DNA is TGCGCCAGCAGCTTGGGGACCCCGGCTGGAAACACCATATATTTT.

J is TRBJ2-3 and V is TRBV12-3 or TRBV12-4; no reliable D call. The CDR3 is 13 residues long. V gave up 2 bases and J gave up 4 bases, with 7 bases separating them. Here the CDR3 DNA reads TGTGCCAGCAGTTTATCCTCCCCAGATACGCAGTATTTT. Amino acids: CASSLSSPDTQYF.

The V and J genes are TRBV7-9 and TRBJ1-4; TRBD1 might be the D (6 bases). The V end was cut by 5 bases, the J end by 8 bases, with 27 bases between. This CDR3 contains 18 residues. Germline values: CDR1 SEHNR, CDR2 FQNEAQ (reference sequence). The CDR3 loop reads CASSPGGKGTRQGEKLFF. CDR3 DNA: TGTGCCAGCAGCCCCGGGGGCAAGGGTACACGCCAGGGAGAAAAACTGTTTTTT.

The chain recombines TRBV6-5 with TRBJ1-4; no definite D call. The germline V gene has CDR1 MNHEY and CDR2 SVGAGI. The CDR3 extends over 13 amino acids. V gave up 5 bases and J gave up 8 bases, with 12 bases separating them. CDR3 sequence (DNA): TGTGCCAGCAGTAGCTCGGCAATAGAAAAACTGTTTTTT. Its translation: CASSSSAIEKLFF.

The DNA for the CDR3 is TGTGCCAGCAGCTGGGGGGGGCCCCCTCGTGATACGCAGTATTTT. Translated: CASSWGGPPRDTQYF. The rearrangement uses TRBV7-2 and TRBJ2-3; D might be TRBD2 (7 bases). CDR1 and CDR2 from the germline V gene are SGHTA and FQGNSA. The CDR3 has 15 residues. The V gene lost 4 bases and the J gene lost 6 bases, with 17 bases spanning the gap.

This clone has a single count. The chain couples TRBV4-3 to TRBJ1-2; D gene uncertain. Trimming took off 0 bases at V and 4 bases at J, with 9 bases between the two ends. The CDR3 runs to 14 residues. Germline assignment: CDR1 LGHNA and CDR2 YSLEER. Written as DNA, the CDR3 is TGCGCCAGCAGCCAAGATAGAGGCCCCTATGGCTACACCTTC. Amino acid sequence: CASSQDRGPYGYTF.

This clone was seen a handful of times. The chain employs TRBV6-2 or TRBV6-3 and TRBJ1-5; TRBD1 matches 11 bases. V gave up 5 bases and J gave up 9 bases; unmatched junction bases: 3. This CDR3 is 13 amino acids long. Per the germline V gene, CDR1 is MNHEY and CDR2 is SVGEGT. Written as DNA, the CDR3 is TGTGCCAGCAGTAGGACAGGGGGCGGGCCCCAGCATTTT. The encoded protein is CASSRTGGGPQHF.

This chain links TRBV27 with TRBJ2-7; 9 nucleotides agree with TRBD1. V was pared by 3 bases and J by 2 bases, with 14 bases of the junction left unmatched. The length of the CDR3 is 18 residues. Germline assignment: CDR1 MNHEY and CDR2 SMNVEV (reference sequence). CDR3 sequence reads: CASSFHPQRTGEAYEQYF. The CDR3 region has the DNA TGTGCCAGCAGTTTTCACCCACAGAGGACAGGGGAGGCCTACGAGCAGTACTTC.

This chain uses TRBV18 with TRBJ1-5, with TRBD1 matching 7 bases. Germline CDR1 KGHSH, CDR2 LQKENI. The J segment lost 5 bases and the V segment lost 5 bases, leaving 9 bases of the junction unmatched. CDR3 length equals 15 residues. The DNA of the CDR3 is TGTGCCAGCTCATCGACGGACAGGAACTATCAGCCCCAGCATTTT. As protein: CASSSTDRNYQPQHF.

This chain links TRBV4-3 with TRBJ2-5; TRBD1 matches 10 bases. CDR3 length: 17 amino acids. The ends lost 2 bases at V and 7 bases at J; junction bases unmatched: 13. Germline V gene sequence: CDR1 LGHNA, CDR2 YSLEER. CDR3 sequence reads: CASSQKTGTGAKGTQYF. The CDR3 nucleotides read TGCGCCAGCAGCCAAAAGACCGGGACAGGGGCCAAAGGGACCCAGTACTTC.

The chain joins TRBV27 to TRBJ1-1; D unresolved. The CDR3 is made up of 13 amino acids. Looked up from germline, CDR1 is MNHEY and CDR2 is SMNVEV (reference sequence). Trimming cost V 4 bases and J 1 base, with 7 bases left between them. CDR3 DNA sequence: TGTGCCAGCAGTTCCGTCCAGAACACTGAAGCTTTCTTT. It codes for CASSSVQNTEAFF.